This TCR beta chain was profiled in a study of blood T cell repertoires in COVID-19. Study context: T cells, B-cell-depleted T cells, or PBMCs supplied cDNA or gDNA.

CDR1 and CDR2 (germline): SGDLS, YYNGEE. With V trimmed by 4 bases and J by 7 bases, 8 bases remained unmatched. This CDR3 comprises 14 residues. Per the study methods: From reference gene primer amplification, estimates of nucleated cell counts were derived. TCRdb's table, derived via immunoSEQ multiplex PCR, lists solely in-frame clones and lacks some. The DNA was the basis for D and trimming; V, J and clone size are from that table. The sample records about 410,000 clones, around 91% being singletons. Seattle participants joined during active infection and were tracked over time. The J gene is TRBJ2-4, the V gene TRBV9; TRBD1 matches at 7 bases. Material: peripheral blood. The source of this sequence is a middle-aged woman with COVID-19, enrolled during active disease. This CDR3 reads CASSPPGQSNIQYF. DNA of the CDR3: TGTGCCAGCAGCCCCCCGGGACAGTCCAACATTCAGTACTTC.